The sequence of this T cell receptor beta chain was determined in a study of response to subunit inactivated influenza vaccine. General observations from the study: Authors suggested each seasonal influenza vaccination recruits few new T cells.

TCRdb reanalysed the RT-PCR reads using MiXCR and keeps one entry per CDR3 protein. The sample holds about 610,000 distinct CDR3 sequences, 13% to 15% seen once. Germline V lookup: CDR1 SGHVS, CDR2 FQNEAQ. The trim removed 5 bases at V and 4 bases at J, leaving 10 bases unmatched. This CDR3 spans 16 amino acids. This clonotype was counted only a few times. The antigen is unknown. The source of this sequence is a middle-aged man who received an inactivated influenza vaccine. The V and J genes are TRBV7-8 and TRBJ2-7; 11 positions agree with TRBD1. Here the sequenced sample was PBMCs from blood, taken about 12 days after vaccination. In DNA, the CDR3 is TGTGCCAGCAGCCTAGAGGGGACAGGGGGGACTTACGAGCAGTACTTC. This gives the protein CASSLEGTGGTYEQYF.